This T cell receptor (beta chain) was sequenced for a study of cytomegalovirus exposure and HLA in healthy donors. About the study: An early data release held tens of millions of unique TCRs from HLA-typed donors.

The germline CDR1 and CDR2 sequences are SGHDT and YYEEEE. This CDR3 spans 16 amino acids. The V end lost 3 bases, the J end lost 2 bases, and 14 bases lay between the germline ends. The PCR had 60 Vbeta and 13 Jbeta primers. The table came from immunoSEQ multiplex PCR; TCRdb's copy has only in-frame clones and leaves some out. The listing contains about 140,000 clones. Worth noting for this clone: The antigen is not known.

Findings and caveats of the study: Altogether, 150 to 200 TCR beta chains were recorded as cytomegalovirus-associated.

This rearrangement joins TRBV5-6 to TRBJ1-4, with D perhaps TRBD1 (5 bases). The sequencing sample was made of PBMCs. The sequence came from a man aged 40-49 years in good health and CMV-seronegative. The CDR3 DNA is TGTGCCAGCAGCTACCTGGGGGAGGGCACTAATGAAAAACTGTTTTTT. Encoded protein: CASSYLGEGTNEKLFF. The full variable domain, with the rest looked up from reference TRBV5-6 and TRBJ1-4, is DAGVTQSPTHLIKTRGQQVTLRCSPKSGHDTVSWYQQALGQGPQFIFQYYEEEERQRGNFPDRFSGHQFPNYSSELNVNALLLGDSALYLCASSYLGEGTNEKLFFGSGTQLSVL.